This TCR beta chain was obtained from a study of T cells after yellow fever vaccination. This CDR3 is 11 amino acids long. The V end lost 6 bases, the J end lost 8 bases, and 11 bases lay between the germline ends. Germline CDR1 reads DFQATT; CDR2 reads SNEGSKA (reference sequence). Using its own MiXCR run on the 5' RACE reads, TCRdb lists one record per CDR3 protein. Here the sample spans around 500,000 distinct CDR3 sequences, just over 20% being singletons. This rearrangement joins TRBV20-1 to TRBJ2-1; no definite D call. This TCR was recovered from a man in his late teens or twenties who received the YFV17D yellow fever vaccine. Source: PBMCs, taken less than 25 days after the first yellow fever vaccination. CDR3 loop: CSASLVDEQFF. The DNA for the CDR3 is TGCAGTGCCAGCCTCGTGGATGAGCAGTTCTTC.